The 21 T cell receptor beta chains listed next were all sequenced from one sample in a study of blood T cell repertoires in COVID-19. Measured with immunoSEQ multiplex PCR; TCRdb has only the in-frame clones, and not every one. The sample comprises roughly 75,000 clones, about four fifths of which are singletons, and 28% rests with the top ten. Sequencing was carried out using peripheral blood. These receptors were taken from a man aged 70 or older with acute or convalescent COVID-19.

The V and J genes are TRBV5-1 and TRBJ2-5; 14 nucleotides match TRBD2. V gave up 9 bases and J gave up 4 bases; unmatched junction bases: 8. The germline V gene encodes CDR1 SGHRS and CDR2 YFSETQ. This CDR3 is built from 15 residues. CDR3 DNA sequence: TGCGCCACCGCCGGGGGACTAGCGGGAGTAGAGACCCAGTACTTC. Encoded protein: CATAGGLAGVETQYF.

This clone turned up a few times. The rearrangement uses TRBV5-1 and TRBJ1-6, with D unresolved. The CDR3 extends over 13 amino acids. Germline V gives CDR1 SGHRS, CDR2 YFSETQ. The V end was cut by 0 bases, the J end by 8 bases, with 6 bases between. The DNA of the CDR3 is TGCGCCAGCAGCTTGGACACGTATTCACCCCTCCACTTT. Translated: CASSLDTYSPLHF.

V gene TRBV7-3 combines with J gene TRBJ2-3, with 8 positions matching TRBD2. The CDR3 covers 14 residues. The germline gives CDR1 SGHTA, CDR2 FQGTGA. The trim removed 5 bases at V and 3 bases at J, leaving 4 bases unmatched. In nucleotides, the CDR3 is TGTGCCAGCAGCCCAGGACTAGCAACAGATACGCAGTATTTT. Residues: CASSPGLATDTQYF.

The V gene is TRBV9, the J gene TRBJ2-1, with 7 nucleotides matching TRBD2. The length of the CDR3 is 15 residues. Germline V lookup: CDR1 SGDLS, CDR2 YYNGEE. V lost 0 bases, J lost 7 bases, and 7 bases stayed unmatched. For the CDR3, the DNA is TGTGCCAGCAGCGTAGGGGTGGGAGCGGGGAATGAGCAGTTCTTC. Protein: CASSVGVGAGNEQFF.

The V and J genes are TRBV19 and TRBJ1-2; 7 nucleotides match TRBD1. Germline V gives CDR1 LNHDA, CDR2 SQIVND (reference sequence). J gave up 12 bases and V 7 bases, and 20 bases lay outside the gene matches. The CDR3 spans 15 residues. The CDR3, as DNA: TGTGCCAGTAACAAATACCGGGACAGTTTCGTAGACCACACCTTC. Translated, it gives CASNKYRDSFVDHTF.

Note on this clone: The same CDR3 is also encoded by other DNA sequences in this sample. The CDR3 region is CASSLGQENSPLHF. The CDR3 DNA is TGTGCCAGCTCACTGGGACAGGAGAATTCACCCCTCCACTTT. V gene TRBV18 combines with J gene TRBJ1-6, with TRBD1 matching over 8 bases. Germline V lookup: CDR1 KGHSH, CDR2 LQKENI. This CDR3 has 14 residues. V shed 4 bases and J 7 bases; nucleotides not matched to a gene: 3.

The chain recombines TRBV19 with TRBJ1-1; 9 bases agree with TRBD1. The CDR3 is 14 amino acids. Germline lookup yields CDR1 LNHDA and CDR2 SQIVND (reference sequence). Germline trimming cut 4 bases from V and 8 bases from J; bases unmatched to any gene: 8. The CDR3 is CASSSWGQGMEAFF. CDR3 sequence (DNA): TGTGCCAGTAGTAGTTGGGGACAGGGTATGGAAGCTTTCTTT.

This clone appeared once. V and J are TRBV19 and TRBJ1-2, with 10 bases identical to TRBD1. The CDR3 extends over 12 amino acids. Germline V gene sequence: CDR1 LNHDA, CDR2 SQIVND (reference sequence). Germline trimming cut 4 bases from V and 8 bases from J; bases unmatched to any gene: 1. The CDR3 DNA follows: TGTGCCAGTAGTACGACAGGGGGCGGCTACACCTTC. Translating gives CASSTTGGGYTF.

The rearrangement links TRBV3-1 (or the pseudogene TRBV3-2) to TRBJ2-7, with 7 bases fitting TRBD1. The CDR3 extends over 14 amino acids. Germline assignment: CDR1 LGHDT and CDR2 YNNKEL (reference sequence). After removal of 1 base from V and 5 bases from J, the junction contained 5 bases not matched to a gene. This chain's CDR3 is CASSQGQGLDEQYF. CDR3 in DNA: TGTGCCAGCAGCCAAGGACAGGGCTTAGACGAGCAGTACTTC.

This chain joins TRBV5-1 and TRBJ1-1; D might be TRBD1 (6 bases). Trimming stripped 0 bases from V and 5 bases from J, with 14 bases between. The CDR3 has 15 amino acids. Germline-derived CDR1 and CDR2 are SGHRS and YFSETQ. CDR3 loop: CASSLVWGRGTEAFF. In DNA form, the CDR3 reads TGCGCCAGCAGCTTGGTTTGGGGGCGAGGTACTGAAGCTTTCTTT.

The chain links TRBV28 to TRBJ2-7; D is perhaps TRBD2 (5 bases). Germline lookup yields CDR1 MDHEN and CDR2 SYDVKM. V lost 6 bases and J lost 0, with 9 bases in between. CDR3 length: 13 amino acids. The CDR3 sequence: CASRSGSSYEQYF. CDR3 sequence (DNA): TGTGCCAGCAGGTCGGGGAGCTCCTACGAGCAGTACTTC.

This chain links TRBV2 with TRBJ1-1; 7 nucleotides align to TRBD1. The CDR3 loop spans 15 amino acids. V shed 6 bases and J 2 bases; nucleotides not matched to a gene: 9. CDR1 and CDR2 (germline): SNHLY, FYNNEI. As DNA, the CDR3 is TGTGCCAGCAGGGAGCGTAGGACAGGAAACACTGAAGCTTTCTTT. This encodes CASRERRTGNTEAFF.

The CDR3 loop reads CASSQGLAGRLTDTQYF. The CDR3 DNA is TGCGCCAGCAGCCAAGGACTAGCGGGCCGACTCACAGATACGCAGTATTTT. The chain couples TRBV4-3 to TRBJ2-3; 10 bases are a match to TRBD2. The CDR3 totals 17 residues. The germline CDR1 and CDR2 sequences are LGHNA and YSLEER. Trimming at V came to 1 base and at J to 2 bases, leaving 6 bases not matched to a gene.

V is TRBV3-1 (or the pseudogene TRBV3-2) and J is TRBJ2-1, with TRBD2 matching over 8 bases. J gave up 0 bases and V 0 bases, and 7 bases lay outside the gene matches. CDR1 is LGHDT and CDR2 is YNNKEL in the germline V gene (reference sequence). The CDR3 sequence is 18 residues long. CDR3 in DNA: TGTGCCAGCAGCCAAGAAGCAGGAAGCGGGAGCTCCTACAATGAGCAGTTCTTC. It translates to CASSQEAGSGSSYNEQFF.

V and J are TRBV5-4 and TRBJ1-2, with 11 bases aligning to TRBD1. Trimming at V came to 4 bases and at J to 8 bases, leaving 10 bases not matched to a gene. Germline V gene data show CDR1 as SGHNT and CDR2 as YYREEE (reference sequence). The CDR3 has 15 amino acids. As DNA, the CDR3 is TGTGCCAGCAGCACCTGGACAGGGGGCAAAGAAGGCTACACCTTC. The encoded protein is CASSTWTGGKEGYTF.

The chain carries TRBV4-1 and TRBJ2-1; no definite D call. CDR3 length: 14 amino acids. The V end lost 0 bases, the J end lost 0 bases, and 3 bases lay between the germline ends. CDR1 MGHRA and CDR2 YSYEKL come from the germline V gene. The CDR3 nucleotides read TGCGCCAGCAGCCAAGATCACTCCTACAATGAGCAGTTCTTC. Amino acid sequence: CASSQDHSYNEQFF.

This clone appeared a single time. The gene calls are TRBV5-6 and TRBJ1-1, with TRBD1 as a possible D gene (6 bases). This CDR3 has 15 residues. The V end was cut by 4 bases, the J end by 1 base, with 14 bases between. Germline V lookup: CDR1 SGHDT, CDR2 YYEEEE. The CDR3 spells CASSHWVGQNTEAFF. CDR3 sequence (DNA): TGTGCCAGCAGCCATTGGGTGGGACAGAACACTGAAGCTTTCTTT.

J is TRBJ2-1 and V is TRBV4-1; 9 bases match TRBD2. With V trimmed by 0 bases and J by 6 bases, 9 bases remained unmatched. This CDR3 comprises 17 residues. Per germline, CDR1 MGHRA and CDR2 YSYEKL. The CDR3 here is CASSQDRAGGPGNEQFF. The CDR3, as DNA: TGCGCCAGCAGCCAAGATAGGGCGGGAGGGCCTGGCAATGAGCAGTTCTTC.

J is TRBJ1-5 and V is TRBV19; a weak D match, TRBD1 (5 bases). This CDR3 spans 16 amino acids. V was clipped by 6 bases and J by 6 bases, with 21 bases between them. Germline-derived CDR1 and CDR2 are LNHDA and SQIVND (reference sequence). CDR3 protein: CASRTSSRGAGQPQHF. In DNA form, the CDR3 reads TGTGCCAGTAGAACCTCATCAAGGGGCGCAGGTCAGCCCCAGCATTTT.

This chain joins TRBV10-3 and TRBJ2-5; D may be TRBD2 (6 bases). This CDR3 has 13 residues. CDR1 is ENHRY, CDR2 SYGVKD, per germline. Trimming left V 8 bases short and J 5 bases short, with 15 bases between. This CDR3 reads CAIAGSRGETQYF. In DNA form, the CDR3 reads TGTGCCATCGCGGGCTCCCGGGGGGAGACCCAGTACTTC.

This chain connects TRBV12-5 to TRBJ2-1, with 10 bases identical to TRBD1. The CDR3 is 17 amino acids. The V gene's germline CDR1 is LGHNT and CDR2 FRNRAP. Trimming at V came to 4 bases and at J to 8 bases, leaving 14 bases not matched to a gene. CDR3 sequence (DNA): TGTGCTAGTGGTTCCTCCATGATAGGACAGGGGGATCATGAGCAGTTCTTC. Protein sequence: CASGSSMIGQGDHEQFF.